The 5 T cell receptor beta chains below come from one sample, sequenced in a study of T cell responses to AZD1222 COVID-19 vaccine. Clones were read by immunoSEQ multiplex PCR, and TCRdb kept only the in-frame ones, dropping some. The sample holds 170,000 or so clones; 85% to 95% are singletons and the top ten take approximately 0.88%. Here the sequenced sample was peripheral blood, taken on day 0 of AZD1222 vaccination. Source of these receptors: an adult in good health.

This chain joins TRBV7-2 and TRBJ1-2; 7 bases line up with TRBD1. This CDR3 has 16 amino acids. Trimming at V came to 0 bases and at J to 4 bases, leaving 8 bases not matched to a gene. CDR1 SGHTA and CDR2 FQGNSA come from the germline V gene. CDR3 coding DNA: TGTGCCAGCAGCTTAGCGTACACAGGGGAACTCTATGGCTACACCTTC. Translation gives CASSLAYTGELYGYTF.

V is TRBV27 and J is TRBJ2-2, with D perhaps matching TRBD1 or TRBD2 (6 bases each). Germline V lookup: CDR1 MNHEY, CDR2 SMNVEV (reference sequence). This CDR3 region has 16 residues. Trimming left V 1 base short and J 3 bases short, with 12 bases between. The CDR3 DNA follows: TGTGCCAGCAGTTTATTCGGGGGCCAACACACCGGGGAGCTGTTTTTT. Translation: CASSLFGGQHTGELFF.

The chain couples TRBV7-8 to TRBJ2-1; no firm D call. Looked up from germline, CDR1 is SGHVS and CDR2 is FQNEAQ. The V gene lost 4 bases and the J gene lost 13 bases, with 17 bases spanning the gap. This CDR3 spans 13 amino acids. CDR3 nucleotide sequence: TGTGCCAGCAGCTATAACAGCCTTCTAAACCAGTTCTTC. Its protein product is CASSYNSLLNQFF.

Only one count was recorded for this clone. The rearrangement joins TRBV4-3 to TRBJ2-7; D uncertain. CDR1 and CDR2 from the germline V gene are LGHNA and YSLEER. The V end lost 0 bases, the J end lost 6 bases, and 12 bases lay between the germline ends. The length of the CDR3 is 14 residues. The DNA of the CDR3 is TGCGCCAGCAGCCAAGAGTTGGCGGTCGGCGAGCAGTACTTC. Translating it yields CASSQELAVGEQYF.

V usage is TRBV19 and J usage is TRBJ2-3, with D hard to call. Germline assignment: CDR1 LNHDA and CDR2 SQIVND (reference sequence). Deletions cut 8 bases from V and 0 bases from J, with 9 bases between. This CDR3 has 13 residues. CDR3 nucleotide sequence: TGTGCCAGTGGCCGGGTGAGCACAGATACGCAGTATTTT. Translating it yields CASGRVSTDTQYF.